This T cell receptor (beta chain) was identified during a study of blood T cell repertoires in COVID-19. Study information: There were acute and convalescent COVID-19 samples, and they came from the United States, Italy and Spain. Nucleic acid was either cDNA or gDNA, and it came from T cells, B-cell-depleted T cells, or PBMCs.

Looked up from germline, CDR1 is GTSNPN and CDR2 is SVGIG (reference sequence). The V end was cut by 1 base, the J end by 5 bases, with 9 bases between. The CDR3 has 13 amino acids. This clone was seen more than once but under ten times. Authors' methods: Amplification from reference gene primers served as the basis for estimated nucleated cell counts. This table comes from immunoSEQ multiplex PCR, and its TCRdb copy is limited to in-frame clones, with some not included. The DNA was the basis for D and trimming; V, J and clone size are from that table. The sample has 190,000 or so clones, 85% to 90% seen once; the top ten hold around 3%.

V usage is TRBV30 and J usage is TRBJ1-5, with D perhaps matching TRBD1 (6 bases). The TCR originated in a man in his forties with active or convalescent COVID-19. Sequencing used peripheral blood. CDR3 coding DNA: TGTGCCTGGAGTGGACAGGACTATCAGCCCCAGCATTTT. Encoded protein: CAWSGQDYQPQHF.